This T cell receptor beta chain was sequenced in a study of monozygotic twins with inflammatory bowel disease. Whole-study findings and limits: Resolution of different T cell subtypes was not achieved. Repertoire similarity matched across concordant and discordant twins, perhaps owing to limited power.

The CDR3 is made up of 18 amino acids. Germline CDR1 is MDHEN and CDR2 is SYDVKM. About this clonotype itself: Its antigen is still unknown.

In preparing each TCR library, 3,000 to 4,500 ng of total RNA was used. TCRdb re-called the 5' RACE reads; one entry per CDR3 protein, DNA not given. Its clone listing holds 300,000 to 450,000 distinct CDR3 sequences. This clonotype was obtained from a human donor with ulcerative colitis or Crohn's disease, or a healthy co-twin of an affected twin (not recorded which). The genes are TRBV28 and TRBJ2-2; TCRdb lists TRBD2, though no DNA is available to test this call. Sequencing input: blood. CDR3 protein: CASSLGLAGAPNTGELFF.